The 3 T cell receptor beta chains below come from one sample, sequenced in a study of cytomegalovirus exposure and HLA in healthy donors. PCR primers comprised 60 Vbeta and 13 Jbeta primers. This table comes from immunoSEQ multiplex PCR, and its TCRdb copy is limited to in-frame clones, with some not included. The sample records around 200,000 clones, approximately 79% being singletons. Sequencing was performed on PBMCs. The receptors derive from a girl aged 2-10 years in good health and CMV-seronegative.

V usage is TRBV5-1 and J usage is TRBJ1-1; TRBD1 might be the D (5 bases). Trimming pared 1 base from V and 3 bases from J, leaving 10 bases between. CDR1 and CDR2 (germline): SGHRS, YFSETQ. The CDR3 loop spans 14 amino acids. The CDR3: CASSLREGYTEAFF. The DNA for the CDR3 is TGCGCCAGCAGCTTGAGGGAGGGGTACACTGAAGCTTTCTTT.

The sample holds one count of this clone. The chain joins TRBV19 to TRBJ1-2; D perhaps matches TRBD1 (5 bases). The CDR3 consists of 12 residues. Germline V lookup: CDR1 LNHDA, CDR2 SQIVND (reference sequence). Trimming stripped 3 bases from V and 7 bases from J, with 9 bases between. The CDR3 region has the DNA TGTGCCAGTAGTATGGGGGGAACTGGCTACACCTTC. It encodes CASSMGGTGYTF.

This sequence joins TRBV15 and TRBJ1-4, with D unclear. Germline V lookup: CDR1 LNHNV, CDR2 YYDKDF (reference sequence). Trimming shortened V by 8 bases and J by 8 bases, and 6 bases separated the two germline ends. The CDR3 covers 10 residues. This chain's CDR3 is CATSGEKLFF. CDR3 nucleotides: TGTGCCACCTCGGGGGAAAAACTGTTTTTT. Variable domain in full (rest from reference TRBV15 and TRBJ1-4): DAMVIQNPRYQVTQFGKPVTLSCSQTLNHNVMYWYQQKSSQAPKLLFHYYDKDFNNEADTPDNFQSRRPNTSFCFLDIRSPGLGDTAMYLCATSGEKLFFGSGTQLSVL.